A single sample is the source of the 5 T cell receptor beta chains below, sequenced in a study of shared clonotypes between healthy human individuals. Libraries were prepared by immunoSEQ multiplex PCR; TCRdb keeps only in-frame clonotypes and omits some of them. The data hold over 2,000,000 clones, with 93% observed a single time. Naive CD8 cells lacked CD45RO and underwent positive selection for CCR7, leaving out terminally differentiated effector memory CD45RA+ cells. The specimen sequenced was naive CD8+ T cells from PBMCs. The receptors shown here come from a man aged 18-30 years in good health. Some clones in this sample may be carry-over from other donors' samples.

The J gene is TRBJ2-7, the V gene TRBV29-1, with D perhaps given as TRBD1 or TRBD2 (5 bases each). The CDR3 is 15 amino acids. V lost 5 bases and J lost 2, with 19 bases in between. From germline, CDR1 is SQVTM and CDR2 ANQGSEA. The CDR3 nucleotides read TGCAGCGTTCAGGGAGACAGTCACTCACCCTACGAGCAGTACTTC. Translation: CSVQGDSHSPYEQYF.

V gene TRBV5-5 combines with J gene TRBJ1-1, with TRBD1 as a possible D gene (5 bases). This CDR3 contains 14 residues. V dropped 4 bases and J dropped 3 bases, with 13 bases sitting between them. CDR1 is SGHKS and CDR2 is YYEKEE in the germline V gene (reference sequence). For the CDR3, the DNA is TGTGCCAGCAGCAACGGCAGGGTTCACACTGAAGCTTTCTTT. Residues: CASSNGRVHTEAFF.

This clone showed up just once. J is TRBJ2-7 and V is TRBV9; the match to TRBD2 covers 7 bases. The germline CDR1 and CDR2 sequences are SGDLS and YYNGEE. The CDR3 covers 16 residues. J gave up 2 bases and V 4 bases, and 12 bases lay outside the gene matches. CDR3 nucleotide sequence: TGTGCCAGCAGCCCCCGGGGGGACTCACCCACCTACGAGCAGTACTTC. This gives the protein CASSPRGDSPTYEQYF.

Remarks on this clone: In the same sample, other DNA sequences code for this CDR3. This chain connects TRBV7-3 to TRBJ1-2; 9 positions match TRBD1. Trimming cost V 3 bases and J 4 bases; bases outside gene matches: 0. The CDR3 is made up of 13 amino acids. From germline, CDR1 is SGHTA and CDR2 FQGTGA. CDR3 in amino acids: CASSLTGGYGYTF. The CDR3 DNA follows: TGTGCCAGCAGCTTGACAGGGGGCTATGGCTACACCTTC.

This sequence joins TRBV9 and TRBJ2-2, with a weak D call TRBD2 (5 bases). V lost 4 bases and J lost 5, with 9 bases in between. The CDR3 contains 13 residues. Germline V CDR1 and CDR2: SGDLS, YYNGEE. The CDR3 region has the DNA TGTGCCAGCAGCTCCGGGGTGACCGGGGAGCTGTTTTTT. Translating gives CASSSGVTGELFF.